This T cell receptor (beta chain) stems from a study of blood T cells in healthy people across ages. CDR1 and CDR2 from the germline V gene are SQVTM and ANQGSEA. The CDR3 spans 15 residues. V shed 2 bases, J shed 7 bases, and the junction held 14 bases outside the gene matches. This clonotype was found once. What it binds is not known. Points from the study as a whole: Possibly, changes in expanded clonotypes were confounded because donor CMV status was unknown.

Next came a second PCR, run for about 7 to 12 cycles, which used a sample-barcoded 5' primer along with a J-beta primer mix. A template-switch adaptor containing 12 random nucleotides labeled each cDNA molecule. Every sample gave at least 2.5 million paired-end reads containing CDR3. TCRdb independently ran MiXCR on the 5' RACE reads; one entry per CDR3 protein. The data hold hundreds of thousands of distinct CDR3 sequences, with nearly 60% observed a single time. V gene TRBV29-1 combines with J gene TRBJ2-7, with 7 bases identical to TRBD1. The specimen was blood. The receptor comes from a man aged 30 to 39 in good health. CDR3 loop: CSVETYQGQANEQYF. The CDR3 DNA reads as TGCAGCGTTGAAACCTACCAAGGACAGGCCAATGAGCAGTACTTC.